The 4 T cell receptor beta chains presented below share a single source sample, sequenced in a study of blood T cell repertoires in COVID-19. Profiling relied on immunoSEQ multiplex PCR, and the TCRdb table lists in-frame clones only, not all of them. The sample has more than 100,000 clones, 70% to 80% seen once; the top ten hold 3% to 4.5%. The source material was peripheral blood. These receptors originate from a woman aged 80 or older with acute or convalescent COVID-19.

CDR3 DNA sequence: TGTGCCAGCAGCAACCGGGTGAGCGGGAGGGAGACCCAGTACTTC. It yields the protein CASSNRVSGRETQYF. The V gene is TRBV3-1 (or the pseudogene TRBV3-2), the J gene TRBJ2-5, with 9 positions matching TRBD2. J lost 5 bases, V lost 5 bases, and 9 bases had no gene match. The CDR3 is made up of 15 amino acids. Germline assignment: CDR1 LGHDT and CDR2 YNNKEL (reference sequence).

The chain joins TRBV5-4 to TRBJ1-1, with unresolved D. The length of the CDR3 is 16 residues. Trimming removed 1 base at V and 5 bases at J, with 18 bases between. Germline V gene lookup returns CDR1 SGHNT and CDR2 YYREEE (reference sequence). The CDR3 DNA reads TGTGCCAGCAGCTTGAGGTCAGGTGGCATGGGTACTGAAGCTTTCTTT. Translated: CASSLRSGGMGTEAFF.

The rearrangement uses TRBV18 and TRBJ2-5; TRBD1 might be the D (5 bases). Germline V gives CDR1 KGHSH, CDR2 LQKENI. The CDR3 length is 15 residues. V lost 8 bases, J lost 4 bases, and 20 bases lay in between. CDR3 sequence (DNA): TGTGCCAGCGCCGCCGGACAAGGCTTCGTAGAGACCCAGTACTTC. Translating it yields CASAAGQGFVETQYF.

This clone has only a few counts. The chain carries TRBV7-9 and TRBJ1-4; a weak D match, TRBD1 (5 bases). CDR1 is SEHNR, CDR2 FQNEAQ, per germline (reference sequence). Trimming pared 3 bases from V and 4 bases from J, leaving 9 bases between. This CDR3 contains 14 residues. In DNA form, the CDR3 reads TGTGCCAGCAGCTTGACGCAGGGTAATGAAAAACTGTTTTTT. Protein: CASSLTQGNEKLFF. The complete variable domain, with remaining parts taken from reference TRBV7-9 and TRBJ1-4, reads DTGVSQNPRHKITKRGQNVTFRCDPISEHNRLYWYRQTLGQGPEFLTYFQNEAQLEKSRLLSDRFSAERPKGSFSTLEIQRTEQGDSAMYLCASSLTQGNEKLFFGSGTQLSVL.